This T cell receptor beta chain was documented in a study of beta chain features in type 1 diabetes. The wider study: Age, gender, cell numbers and subset yield matched between patients and controls. Study-wide results and limits: The similarity of naive, central memory and Treg TCRB repertoires appeared greater among patients than among healthy donors. For Type 1 diabetes patients, all four CD4+ subsets carried TCRB CDR3s that were moderately but significantly shorter.

As for this clone: Its antigen is unidentified.

Isolated RNA was reverse transcribed in full, so expressed TCRB transcripts were sequenced. The table came from immunoSEQ multiplex PCR; TCRdb's copy has only in-frame clones and leaves some out. The sample gives about 45,000 clones, roughly 49% of which show up once; approximately 2% is in the top ten. The sample consisted of Tregs from blood. This sequence originates from a woman younger than 30 in good health.

CDR3 region: CASSQDPSAQYF. The CDR3, as DNA: TGTGCCAGCAGCCAAGATCCTTCTGCGCAGTATTTT. The rearrangement joins TRBV14 to TRBJ2-3; D ambiguous. The CDR3 has 12 residues. Trimming removed 0 bases at V and 10 bases at J, with 8 bases between. The germline gives CDR1 SGHDN, CDR2 FVKESK.